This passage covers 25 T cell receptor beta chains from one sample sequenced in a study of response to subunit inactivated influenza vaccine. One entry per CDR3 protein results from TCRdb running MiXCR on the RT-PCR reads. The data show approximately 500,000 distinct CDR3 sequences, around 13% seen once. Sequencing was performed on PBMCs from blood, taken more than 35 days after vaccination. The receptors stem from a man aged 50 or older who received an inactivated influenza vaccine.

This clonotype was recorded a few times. The CDR3 region has the DNA TGTGCCAGCAGTCGGGATCTCAGCGGGAGGCGGGAGACCCAGTACTTC. Protein sequence: CASSRDLSGRRETQYF. The gene calls are TRBV2 and TRBJ2-5; 9 nucleotides line up with TRBD2. Per the germline V gene, CDR1 is SNHLY and CDR2 is FYNNEI. The CDR3 has 16 amino acids. Losses at the gene ends were 5 bases for V and 5 bases for J; bases not matched to a gene: 12.

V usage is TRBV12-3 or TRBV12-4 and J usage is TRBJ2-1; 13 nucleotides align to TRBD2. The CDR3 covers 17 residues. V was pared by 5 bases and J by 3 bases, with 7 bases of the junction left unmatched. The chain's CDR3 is CASSPGTSGANYNEQFF. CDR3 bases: TGTGCCAGCAGTCCGGGGACTAGCGGGGCAAACTACAATGAGCAGTTCTTC.

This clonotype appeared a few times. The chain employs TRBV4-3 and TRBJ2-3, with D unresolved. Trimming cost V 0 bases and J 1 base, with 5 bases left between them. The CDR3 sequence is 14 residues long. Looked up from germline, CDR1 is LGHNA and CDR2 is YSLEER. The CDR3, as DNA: TGCGCCAGCAGCCAAGAGGTCCGCACAGATACGCAGTATTTT. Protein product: CASSQEVRTDTQYF.

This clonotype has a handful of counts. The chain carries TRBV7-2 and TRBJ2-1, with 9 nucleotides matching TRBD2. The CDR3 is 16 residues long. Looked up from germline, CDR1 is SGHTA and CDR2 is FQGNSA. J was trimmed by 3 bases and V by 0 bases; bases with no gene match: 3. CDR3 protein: CASSLAVSGGYNEQFF. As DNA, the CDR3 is TGTGCCAGCAGCTTAGCGGTTAGCGGGGGCTACAATGAGCAGTTCTTC.

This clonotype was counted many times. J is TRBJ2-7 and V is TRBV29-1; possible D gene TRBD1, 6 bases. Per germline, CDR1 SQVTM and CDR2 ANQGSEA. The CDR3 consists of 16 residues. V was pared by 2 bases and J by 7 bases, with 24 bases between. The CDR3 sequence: CSVEQPTGTSGGEQYF. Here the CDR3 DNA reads TGCAGCGTTGAACAACCGACCGGGACATCGGGCGGGGAGCAGTACTTC.

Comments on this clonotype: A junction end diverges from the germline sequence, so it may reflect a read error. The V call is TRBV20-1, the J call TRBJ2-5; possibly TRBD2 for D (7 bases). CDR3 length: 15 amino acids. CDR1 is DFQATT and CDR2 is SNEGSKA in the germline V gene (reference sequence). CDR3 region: CSGRAEGGGVETQYF. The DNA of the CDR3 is TGCAGTGGTAGAGCCGAGGGAGGGGGAGTAGAGACCCAGTACTTC.

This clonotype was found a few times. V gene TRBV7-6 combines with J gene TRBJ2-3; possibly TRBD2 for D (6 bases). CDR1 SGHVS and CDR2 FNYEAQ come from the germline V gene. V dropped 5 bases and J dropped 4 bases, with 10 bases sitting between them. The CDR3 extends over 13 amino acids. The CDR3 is CASSGGSADTQYF. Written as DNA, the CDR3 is TGTGCCAGCAGCGGGGGGTCCGCAGATACGCAGTATTTT.

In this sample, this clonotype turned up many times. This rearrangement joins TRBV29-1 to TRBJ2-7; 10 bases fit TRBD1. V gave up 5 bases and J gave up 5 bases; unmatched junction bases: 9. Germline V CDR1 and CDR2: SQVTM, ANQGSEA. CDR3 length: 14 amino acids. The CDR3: CSVRVGQGIDEQYF. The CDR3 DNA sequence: TGCAGCGTTCGGGTGGGACAGGGGATCGACGAGCAGTACTTC.

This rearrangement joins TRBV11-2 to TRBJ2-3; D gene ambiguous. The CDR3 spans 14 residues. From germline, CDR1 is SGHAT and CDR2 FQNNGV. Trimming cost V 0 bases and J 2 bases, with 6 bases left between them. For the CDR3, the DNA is TGTGCCAGCAGCTTAGATAGTCCCACAGATACGCAGTATTTT. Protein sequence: CASSLDSPTDTQYF.

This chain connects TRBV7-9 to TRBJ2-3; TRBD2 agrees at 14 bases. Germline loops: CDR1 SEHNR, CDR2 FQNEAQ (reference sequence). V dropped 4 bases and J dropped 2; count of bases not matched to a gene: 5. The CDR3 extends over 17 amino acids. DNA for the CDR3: TGTGCCAGCAGCTCCTGGACTAGCGGGGGGTCCACAGATACGCAGTATTTT. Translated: CASSSWTSGGSTDTQYF.

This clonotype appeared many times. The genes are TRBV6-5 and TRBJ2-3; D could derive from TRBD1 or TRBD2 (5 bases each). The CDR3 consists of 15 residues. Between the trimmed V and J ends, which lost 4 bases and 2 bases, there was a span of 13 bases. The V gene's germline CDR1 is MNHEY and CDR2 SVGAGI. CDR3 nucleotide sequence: TGTGCCAGCAGTTCTGGGGACCTCTACACAGATACGCAGTATTTT. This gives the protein CASSSGDLYTDTQYF.

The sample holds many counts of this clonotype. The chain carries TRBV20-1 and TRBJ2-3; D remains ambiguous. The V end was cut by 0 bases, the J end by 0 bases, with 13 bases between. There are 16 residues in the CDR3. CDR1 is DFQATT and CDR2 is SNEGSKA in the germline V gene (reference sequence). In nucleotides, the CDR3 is TGCAGTGCTAGAGATGAGTGGTTTAGGAGCACAGATACGCAGTATTTT. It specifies CSARDEWFRSTDTQYF.

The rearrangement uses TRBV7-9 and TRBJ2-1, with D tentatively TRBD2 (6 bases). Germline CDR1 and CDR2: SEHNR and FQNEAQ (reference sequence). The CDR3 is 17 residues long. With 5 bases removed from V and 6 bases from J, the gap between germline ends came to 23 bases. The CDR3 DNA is TGTGCCAGCAGCCCCCCGGCGGGATACGCCCGATTCAATGAGCAGTTCTTC. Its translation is CASSPPAGYARFNEQFF. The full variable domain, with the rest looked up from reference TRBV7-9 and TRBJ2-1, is DTGVSQNPRHKITKRGQNVTFRCDPISEHNRLYWYRQTLGQGPEFLTYFQNEAQLEKSRLLSDRFSAERPKGSFSTLEIQRTEQGDSAMYLCASSPPAGYARFNEQFFGPGTRLTVL.

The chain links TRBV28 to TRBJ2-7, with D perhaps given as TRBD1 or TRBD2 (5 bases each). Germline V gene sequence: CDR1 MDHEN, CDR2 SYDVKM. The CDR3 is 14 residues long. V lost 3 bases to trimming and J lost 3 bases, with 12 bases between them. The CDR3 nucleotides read TGTGCCAGCAGTTTCTGGGGAGACAGCTACGAGCAGTACTTC. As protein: CASSFWGDSYEQYF.

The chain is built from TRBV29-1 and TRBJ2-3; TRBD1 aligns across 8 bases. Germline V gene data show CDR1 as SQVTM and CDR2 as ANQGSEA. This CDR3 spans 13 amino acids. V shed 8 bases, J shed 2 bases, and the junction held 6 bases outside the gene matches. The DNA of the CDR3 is TGCAGCCTATGGGACAGGATCACAGATACGCAGTATTTT. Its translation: CSLWDRITDTQYF.

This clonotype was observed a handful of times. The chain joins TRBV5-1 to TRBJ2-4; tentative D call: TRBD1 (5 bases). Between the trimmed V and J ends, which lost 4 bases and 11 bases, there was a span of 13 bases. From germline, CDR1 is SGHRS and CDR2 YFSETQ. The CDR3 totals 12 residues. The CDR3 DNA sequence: TGCGCCAGCAGCGCGGACACATCCGTTCAGTACTTC. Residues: CASSADTSVQYF.

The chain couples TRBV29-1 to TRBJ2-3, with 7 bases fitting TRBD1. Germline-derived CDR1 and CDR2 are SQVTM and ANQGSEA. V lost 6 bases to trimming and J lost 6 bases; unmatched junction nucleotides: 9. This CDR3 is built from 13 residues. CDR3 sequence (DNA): TGCAGCGTGCTCAGGGACAGAACCGATACGCAGTATTTT. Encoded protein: CSVLRDRTDTQYF.

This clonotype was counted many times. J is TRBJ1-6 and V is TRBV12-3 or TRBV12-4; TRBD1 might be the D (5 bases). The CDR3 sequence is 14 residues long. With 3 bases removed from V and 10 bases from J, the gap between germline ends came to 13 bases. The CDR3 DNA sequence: TGTGCCAGCAGTTTTTCCCGGGGCCGGTCACCCCTCCACTTT. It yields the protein CASSFSRGRSPLHF.

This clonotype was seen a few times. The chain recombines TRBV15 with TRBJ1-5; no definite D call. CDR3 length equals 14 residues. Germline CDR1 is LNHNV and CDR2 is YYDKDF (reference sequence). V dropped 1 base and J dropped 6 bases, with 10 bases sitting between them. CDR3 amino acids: CATSRAGEVQPQHF. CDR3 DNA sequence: TGTGCCACCAGCAGAGCTGGGGAGGTTCAGCCCCAGCATTTT.

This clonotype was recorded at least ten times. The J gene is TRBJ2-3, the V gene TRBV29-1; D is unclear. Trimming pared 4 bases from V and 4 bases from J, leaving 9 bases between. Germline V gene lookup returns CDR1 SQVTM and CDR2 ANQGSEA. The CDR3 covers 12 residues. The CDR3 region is CSVGQLADTQYF. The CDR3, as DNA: TGCAGCGTTGGTCAGCTTGCAGATACGCAGTATTTT.

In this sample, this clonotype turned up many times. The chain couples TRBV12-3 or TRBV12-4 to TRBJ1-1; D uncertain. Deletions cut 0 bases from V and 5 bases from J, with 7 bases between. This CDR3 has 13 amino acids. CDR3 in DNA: TGTGCCAGCAGTTTAGCAGTTGGGACTGAAGCTTTCTTT. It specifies CASSLAVGTEAFF.

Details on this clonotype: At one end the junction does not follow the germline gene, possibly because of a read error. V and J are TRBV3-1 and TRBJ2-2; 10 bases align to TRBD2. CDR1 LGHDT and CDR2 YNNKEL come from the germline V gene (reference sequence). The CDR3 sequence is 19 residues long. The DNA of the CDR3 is TGTGCCAGCACCCAAGTACTAGCGGGACCTTACGCGAACACCGGGGAGCTGTTTTTT. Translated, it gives CASTQVLAGPYANTGELFF.

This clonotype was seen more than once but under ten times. CDR3 sequence reads: CASSQKTGGYTEAFF. CDR3 DNA sequence: TGTGCCAGCAGTCAAAAGACAGGGGGGTACACTGAAGCTTTCTTT. The chain carries TRBV28 and TRBJ1-1; 9 bases are shared with TRBD1. V gave up 5 bases and J gave up 3 bases; unmatched junction bases: 7. The CDR3 spans 15 residues. CDR1 is MDHEN and CDR2 is SYDVKM in the germline V gene. Drawing the rest from reference TRBV28 and TRBJ1-1, the complete variable domain is DVKVTQSSRYLVKRTGEKVFLECVQDMDHENMFWYRQDPGLGLRLIYFSYDVKMKEKGDIPEGYSVSREKKERFSLILESASTNQTSMYLCASSQKTGGYTEAFFGQGTRLTVV.

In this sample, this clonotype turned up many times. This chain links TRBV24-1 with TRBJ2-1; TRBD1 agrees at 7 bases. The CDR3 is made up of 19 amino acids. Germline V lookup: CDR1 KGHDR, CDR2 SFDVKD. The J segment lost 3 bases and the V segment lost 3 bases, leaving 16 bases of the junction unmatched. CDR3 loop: CATSDPFPGQQSHYNEQFF. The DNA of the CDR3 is TGTGCCACCAGTGATCCCTTCCCGGGACAGCAGTCTCACTACAATGAGCAGTTCTTC.

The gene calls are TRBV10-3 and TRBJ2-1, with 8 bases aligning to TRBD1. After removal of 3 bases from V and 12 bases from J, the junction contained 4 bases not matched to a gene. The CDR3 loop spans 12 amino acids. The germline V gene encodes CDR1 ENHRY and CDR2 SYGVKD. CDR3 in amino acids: CAISERTGMQFF. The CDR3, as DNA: TGTGCCATCAGTGAAAGGACAGGGATGCAGTTCTTC.